This T cell receptor beta chain was captured by sequencing in a study of identical twins. CDR1 MDHEN and CDR2 SYDVKM come from the germline V gene. The CDR3 sequence is 16 residues long. Deletions cut 4 bases from V and 5 bases from J, with 20 bases between. One entry per CDR3 protein results from TCRdb running MiXCR on the 5' RACE reads. The profile shows roughly 630,000 distinct CDR3 sequences, about 7.6% of them singletons. Another study also made use of these data, one on yellow fever vaccine responses in identical twins.

The specimen was PBMCs. This receptor was obtained from a woman aged 18-29 years in good health. The rearrangement joins TRBV28 to TRBJ1-2, with D possibly matching TRBD1 (6 bases). CDR3 region: CASSSTPWGAEYGYTF. The CDR3 DNA reads TGTGCCAGCAGTTCTACGCCCTGGGGGGCCGAGTATGGCTACACCTTC.